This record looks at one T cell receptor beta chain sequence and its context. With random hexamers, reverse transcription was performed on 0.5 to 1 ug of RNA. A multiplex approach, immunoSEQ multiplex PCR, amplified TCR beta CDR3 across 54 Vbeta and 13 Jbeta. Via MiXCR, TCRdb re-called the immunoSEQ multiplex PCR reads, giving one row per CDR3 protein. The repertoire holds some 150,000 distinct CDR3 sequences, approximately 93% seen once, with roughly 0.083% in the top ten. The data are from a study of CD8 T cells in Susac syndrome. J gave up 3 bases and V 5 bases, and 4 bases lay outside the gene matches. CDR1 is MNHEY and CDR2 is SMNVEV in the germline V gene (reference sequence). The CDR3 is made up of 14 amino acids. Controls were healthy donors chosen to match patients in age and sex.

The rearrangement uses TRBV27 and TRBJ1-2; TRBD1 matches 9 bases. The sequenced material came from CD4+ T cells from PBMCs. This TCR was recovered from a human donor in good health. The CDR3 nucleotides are TGTGCCAGCAGTCGGACAGGGGTTCACTATGGCTACACCTTC. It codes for CASSRTGVHYGYTF.